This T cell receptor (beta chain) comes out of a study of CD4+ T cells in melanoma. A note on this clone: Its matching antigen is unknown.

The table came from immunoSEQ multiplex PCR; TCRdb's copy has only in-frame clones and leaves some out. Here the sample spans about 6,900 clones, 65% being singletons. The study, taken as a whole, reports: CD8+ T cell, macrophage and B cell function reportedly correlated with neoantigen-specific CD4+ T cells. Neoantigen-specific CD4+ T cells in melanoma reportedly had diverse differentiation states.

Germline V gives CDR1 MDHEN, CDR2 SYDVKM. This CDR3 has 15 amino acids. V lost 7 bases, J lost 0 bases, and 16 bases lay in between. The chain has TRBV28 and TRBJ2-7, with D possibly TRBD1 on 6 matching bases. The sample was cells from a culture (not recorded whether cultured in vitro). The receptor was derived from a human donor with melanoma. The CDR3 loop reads CASTYSGVASYEQYF. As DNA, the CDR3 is TGTGCCAGCACCTATTCAGGGGTTGCCTCCTACGAGCAGTACTTC. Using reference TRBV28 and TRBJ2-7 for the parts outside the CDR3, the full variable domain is DVKVTQSSRYLVKRTGEKVFLECVQDMDHENMFWYRQDPGLGLRLIYFSYDVKMKEKGDIPEGYSVSREKKERFSLILESASTNQTSMYLCASTYSGVASYEQYFGPGTRLTVT.